This TCR beta chain was identified in a study of sequential checkpoint blockade in melanoma. Overall study context: Arm A got nivolumab then ipilimumab; arm B the reverse, 1:1. Each arm's sequence ended with maintenance nivolumab.

Data came from immunoSEQ multiplex PCR; TCRdb stores just in-frame clones and leaves some out. Of fewer than 25,000 clones listed, roughly 70% are singletons. In germline, CDR1 is WSHSY, CDR2 SAAADI. Trimming removed 1 base at V and 2 bases at J, with 15 bases between. The CDR3 has 17 amino acids. Documented treatment: randomized to nivolumab then ipilimumab (arm A) or the reverse (arm B). No patient had prior DNA-damaging chemotherapy. Sorted cells were live CD3+CD8+, lacking CD19 and CD56, from PBMCs. The material sequenced was CD8+ T cells sorted from blood (inferred from file names), taken from a patient given nivolumab and ipilimumab in sequence. The receptor was derived from a human donor with melanoma. The chain uses TRBV10-2 and TRBJ2-1; D possibly corresponds to TRBD1 (7 bases). CDR3 loop: CASSEWGDRFTYNEQFF. The CDR3, as DNA: TGCGCCAGCAGTGAGTGGGGGGACAGATTTACCTACAATGAGCAGTTCTTC.